This TCR beta chain was identified during a study of CD8 T cells in ankylosing spondylitis. Study results and limitations: Clones linked with disease were CD8+ and fairly uncommon in the peripheral blood.

The table lists this clonotype with many counts. The antigen is unknown. This CDR3 region has 13 residues. In germline, CDR1 is DFQATT, CDR2 SNEGSKA (reference sequence). Trimming removed 4 bases from V and 3 bases from J, with 11 bases in between. TCRdb ran MiXCR on the 5' RACE reads and lists one entry per CDR3 protein. The table records about 110,000 distinct CDR3 sequences, about 25% of them present only once. The source of this sequence is a male donor with ankylosing spondylitis. The sequencing sample was made of synovial fluid, either unsorted or a sorted T cell fraction (not recorded which). V usage is TRBV20-1 and J usage is TRBJ2-3; D is undetermined. In DNA form, the CDR3 reads TGCAGTGCTACGACTGATTTGACAGATACGCAGTATTTT. This encodes CSATTDLTDTQYF.